Presented here are 25 T cell receptor beta chains from one specimen sequenced in a study of shared clonotypes between healthy human individuals. TCRdb keeps only in-frame clones here, not all; method: immunoSEQ multiplex PCR. The table lists approximately 1,500,000 clones, approximately 96% of them singletons. Sequences were obtained from naive CD4+ T cells sorted from blood. The sample's subset: CD45RA+ positively selected. The receptors were sampled from a man under 40 in good health.

The chain is built from TRBV5-4 and TRBJ2-5; D gene uncertain. Germline loops: CDR1 SGHNT, CDR2 YYREEE (reference sequence). The CDR3 loop spans 12 amino acids. Trimming removed 4 bases at V and 7 bases at J, with 11 bases between. For the CDR3, the DNA is TGTGCCAGCAGCCCGTCGGCCGGGACCCAGTACTTC. Translating it yields CASSPSAGTQYF.

The gene calls are TRBV2 and TRBJ2-7, with TRBD1 matching over 10 bases. V was pared by 0 bases and J by 4 bases, with 3 bases of the junction left unmatched. CDR3 length: 15 residues. Germline values: CDR1 SNHLY, CDR2 FYNNEI. In DNA, the CDR3 is TGTGCCAGCAGTGAAGCGGCGGGACAGGGGTACGAGCAGTACTTC. Amino acid sequence: CASSEAAGQGYEQYF. Full variable domain (remainder filled in from reference TRBV2 and TRBJ2-7): EPEVTQTPSHQVTQMGQEVILRCVPISNHLYFYWYRQILGQKVEFLVSFYNNEISEKSEIFDDQFSVERPDGSNFTLKIRSTKLEDSAMYFCASSEAAGQGYEQYFGPGTRLTVT.

CDR3 sequence reads: CAWSVAGGLYNEQFF. CDR3 in DNA: TGTGCCTGGAGTGTTGCTGGCGGGCTATACAATGAGCAGTTCTTC. The V gene is TRBV30, the J gene TRBJ2-1; a weak D match, TRBD2 (5 bases). Germline loops: CDR1 GTSNPN, CDR2 SVGIG (reference sequence). This CDR3 region has 15 residues. V lost 0 bases and J 4 bases, leaving 13 bases between the germline ends.

The V call is TRBV5-6, the J call TRBJ2-4, with a tentative D call TRBD2 (6 bases). The CDR3 runs 14 residues. The germline V gene encodes CDR1 SGHDT and CDR2 YYEEEE. Trimming removed 1 base from V and 5 bases from J, with 10 bases in between. CDR3 loop: CASSLLGEENIQYF. The CDR3 bases are TGTGCCAGCAGCTTGTTGGGGGAGGAAAACATTCAGTACTTC.

The V gene is TRBV4-2, the J gene TRBJ2-5; 8 positions agree with TRBD2. The J segment lost 6 bases and the V segment lost 0 bases, leaving 12 bases of the junction unmatched. Germline V gene lookup returns CDR1 LGHNA and CDR2 YNFKEQ. This CDR3 region has 17 residues. CDR3 loop: CASSQDMGPGGPKTQYF. The CDR3 DNA sequence: TGTGCCAGCAGCCAAGATATGGGGCCGGGAGGGCCTAAGACCCAGTACTTC.

This clone was observed a single time. V is TRBV7-9 and J is TRBJ1-5; D gene unclear. There are 13 residues in the CDR3. CDR1 is SEHNR and CDR2 is FQNEAQ in the germline V gene (reference sequence). The V gene lost 6 bases and the J gene lost 2 bases, with 8 bases spanning the gap. The CDR3 DNA follows: TGTGCCAGCAGTGACTCTGGCAATCAGCCCCAGCATTTT. It codes for CASSDSGNQPQHF.

This sequence joins TRBV5-1 and TRBJ2-1, with TRBD1 matching over 9 bases. This CDR3 comprises 14 residues. The trim removed 0 bases at V and 8 bases at J, leaving 3 bases unmatched. CDR1 and CDR2 (germline): SGHRS, YFSETQ. The CDR3 loop reads CASSLGWTGDEQFF. The CDR3 nucleotides are TGCGCCAGCAGCTTGGGTTGGACAGGGGATGAGCAGTTCTTC.

The rearrangement uses TRBV25-1 and TRBJ2-7; D gene ambiguous. Germline CDR1 reads MGHDK; CDR2 reads SYGVNS. The CDR3 loop spans 13 amino acids. Trimming stripped 4 bases from V and 7 bases from J, with 14 bases between. The CDR3 sequence is CASSATYDWEQYF. The CDR3 coding sequence is TGTGCCAGCAGTGCGACCTACGATTGGGAGCAGTACTTC.

V and J are TRBV10-3 and TRBJ2-7; D possibly corresponds to TRBD2 (6 bases). This CDR3 contains 14 residues. Germline loops: CDR1 ENHRY, CDR2 SYGVKD. The V end was cut by 2 bases, the J end by 3 bases, with 11 bases between. CDR3 loop: CAISERGGGYEQYF. As DNA, the CDR3 is TGTGCCATCAGTGAGAGGGGAGGCGGCTACGAGCAGTACTTC.

V and J are TRBV6-6 and TRBJ2-7; 7 bases agree with TRBD1. This CDR3 is built from 14 residues. Germline V gives CDR1 MNHNY, CDR2 SVGAGI (reference sequence). Trimming removed 5 bases from V and 5 bases from J; junction bases left unmatched: 9. Here the CDR3 reads CASSKGAQINEQYF. The CDR3 DNA reads as TGTGCCAGCAGTAAGGGGGCGCAAATAAACGAGCAGTACTTC.

This clone showed up just once. The chain combines TRBV14 with TRBJ2-2; D remains unclear. Germline CDR1 reads SGHDN; CDR2 reads FVKESK. V dropped 4 bases and J dropped 7 bases, with 13 bases sitting between them. The CDR3 is made up of 14 amino acids. The CDR3 sequence is CASSPLVNFGELFF. The CDR3 bases are TGTGCCAGCAGCCCGCTTGTAAATTTCGGGGAGCTGTTTTTT.

The chain employs TRBV15 and TRBJ2-1, with 9 positions matching TRBD2. Germline V lookup: CDR1 LNHNV, CDR2 YYDKDF (reference sequence). The CDR3 has 17 residues. J lost 7 bases, V lost 5 bases, and 15 bases had no gene match. CDR3 loop: CATSRAREGLPRNEQFF. The CDR3 region has the DNA TGTGCCACCAGCCGGGCGCGGGAGGGCCTTCCTAGGAATGAGCAGTTCTTC. The full variable domain, completed using reference TRBV15 and TRBJ2-1, is DAMVIQNPRYQVTQFGKPVTLSCSQTLNHNVMYWYQQKSSQAPKLLFHYYDKDFNNEADTPDNFQSRRPNTSFCFLDIRSPGLGDTAMYLCATSRAREGLPRNEQFFGPGTRLTVL.

In the case of this clone: The identical CDR3 is also encoded by other nucleotide sequences in the sample. V and J are TRBV2 and TRBJ2-7; 10 bases are a match to TRBD2. CDR1 is SNHLY and CDR2 is FYNNEI in the germline V gene. The CDR3 is 14 residues long. V was pared by 6 bases and J by 0 bases, with 2 bases of the junction left unmatched. The CDR3 nucleotides are TGTGCCAGCAGAAGGACTAGCGGCTCCTACGAGCAGTACTTC. This codes for CASRRTSGSYEQYF. Looking up the rest from reference TRBV2 and TRBJ2-7 gives the full variable domain: EPEVTQTPSHQVTQMGQEVILRCVPISNHLYFYWYRQILGQKVEFLVSFYNNEISEKSEIFDDQFSVERPDGSNFTLKIRSTKLEDSAMYFCASRRTSGSYEQYFGPGTRLTVT.

This clone was seen just once. The genes are TRBV5-1 and TRBJ1-4, with D possibly matching TRBD1 (6 bases). Germline CDR1 SGHRS, CDR2 YFSETQ. V was clipped by 0 bases and J by 0 bases, with 15 bases between them. The CDR3 runs 18 residues. The CDR3 DNA reads as TGCGCCAGCAGCTTGGCTCAGACAGGTGGCCCAACTAATGAAAAACTGTTTTTT. It is translated as CASSLAQTGGPTNEKLFF.

This chain joins TRBV5-4 and TRBJ2-7, with TRBD1 matching 12 bases. The V gene's germline CDR1 is SGHNT and CDR2 YYREEE (reference sequence). CDR3 length: 15 residues. Trimming took 2 bases from V and 2 from J; bases not matched to a gene: 2. The CDR3 here is CASSFGTGGAYEQYF. Here the CDR3 DNA reads TGTGCCAGCAGCTTCGGGACAGGGGGCGCCTACGAGCAGTACTTC.

V gene TRBV7-6 combines with J gene TRBJ1-1, with unresolved D. The CDR3 is made up of 12 amino acids. Trimming stripped 1 base from V and 6 bases from J, with 6 bases between. Germline CDR1 is SGHVS and CDR2 is FNYEAQ. The CDR3 DNA sequence: TGTGCCAGCAGCTTAGGTGGGTCTGAAGCTTTCTTT. Its translation is CASSLGGSEAFF. Together with reference TRBV7-6 and TRBJ1-1, the CDR3 gives the full variable domain: GAGVSQSPRYKVTKRGQDVALRCDPISGHVSLYWYRQALGQGPEFLTYFNYEAQQDKSGLPNDRFSAERPEGSISTLTIQRTEQRDSAMYRCASSLGGSEAFFGQGTRLTVV.

The chain combines TRBV19 with TRBJ1-4, with 10 bases matching TRBD1. This CDR3 spans 14 amino acids. The ends lost 6 bases at V and 10 bases at J; junction bases unmatched: 8. Germline assignment: CDR1 LNHDA and CDR2 SQIVND (reference sequence). The CDR3 DNA reads TGTGCCAGTAGACCGGGACAGGGGAACGGAAAACTGTTTTTT. Protein: CASRPGQGNGKLFF.

Only one count was recorded for this clone. This chain joins TRBV28 and TRBJ2-2; 13 nucleotides align to TRBD2. V lost 6 bases, J lost 6 bases, and 10 bases stayed unmatched. Germline CDR1 reads MDHEN; CDR2 reads SYDVKM. The CDR3 sequence is 17 residues long. The CDR3 DNA sequence: TGTGCCAGCAGACACGACGGGACTAGCGGGATACCCGGGGAGCTGTTTTTT. Amino acids: CASRHDGTSGIPGELFF.

This sequence joins TRBV15 and TRBJ2-7; 10 nucleotides line up with TRBD2. The germline CDR1 and CDR2 sequences are LNHNV and YYDKDF (reference sequence). Germline trimming cut 2 bases from V and 6 bases from J; bases unmatched to any gene: 10. The CDR3 consists of 16 residues. CDR3 protein: CATSRNLLAGVSEQYF. The DNA of the CDR3 is TGTGCCACCAGCAGAAACCTGCTAGCGGGAGTGAGCGAGCAGTACTTC.

Of note for this clone: The sample holds other DNA sequences that translate to the same CDR3. CDR3: CASSSRYNEQFF. The DNA for the CDR3 is TGTGCCAGCAGTTCCCGGTACAATGAGCAGTTCTTC. The rearrangement joins TRBV27 to TRBJ2-1; D is undetermined. The V gene's germline CDR1 is MNHEY and CDR2 SMNVEV (reference sequence). Trimming cost V 4 bases and J 4 bases, with 5 bases left between them. The CDR3 has 12 residues.

J is TRBJ2-1 and V is TRBV9, with 14 bases identical to TRBD2. Trimming removed 3 bases from V and 0 bases from J; junction bases left unmatched: 8. CDR1 SGDLS and CDR2 YYNGEE come from the germline V gene. The CDR3 is 19 amino acids. The CDR3 nucleotides are TGTGCCAGCAGCGGCCCCCGACTAGCGGGAGGGAGCTCCTACAATGAGCAGTTCTTC. Its translation is CASSGPRLAGGSSYNEQFF.

V is TRBV28 and J is TRBJ1-5; D is possibly TRBD1 (6 bases). CDR1 is MDHEN and CDR2 is SYDVKM in the germline V gene. This CDR3 is 14 amino acids long. V was shortened by 8 bases and J by 6 bases, with 17 bases between the two germline ends. CDR3 DNA sequence: TGTGCCAGCGAATACGGAGGGGGGCTTCAGCCCCAGCATTTT. Its translation: CASEYGGGLQPQHF.

Turning to this clone: Other DNA sequences within the sample encode an identical CDR3. The rearrangement links TRBV11-2 to TRBJ2-5; maybe TRBD1 (6 bases). Per germline, CDR1 SGHAT and CDR2 FQNNGV. The CDR3 is 15 amino acids. The V and J ends lost 0 bases and 2 bases respectively, with 10 bases between them. The DNA of the CDR3 is TGTGCCAGCAGCTTAGACAGGGGAGATCAAGAGACCCAGTACTTC. Protein sequence: CASSLDRGDQETQYF.

The rearrangement links TRBV11-2 to TRBJ1-2; TRBD1 agrees at 8 bases. The CDR3 has 19 residues. CDR1 SGHAT and CDR2 FQNNGV come from the germline V gene. V lost 5 bases and J lost 5; bases outside the gene matches: 22. In DNA form, the CDR3 reads TGTGCCAGCAGCCTTCTTCCGCCGGGACAGGTACAATCGAAGTATGGCTACACCTTC. It is translated as CASSLLPPGQVQSKYGYTF.

The chain joins TRBV5-5 to TRBJ1-1; D is possibly TRBD1 (6 bases). V was shortened by 1 base and J by 1 base, with 11 bases between the two germline ends. Germline CDR1 is SGHKS and CDR2 is YYEKEE (reference sequence). This CDR3 contains 15 residues. The CDR3 sequence: CASSLRSGENTEAFF. In DNA, the CDR3 is TGTGCCAGCAGCTTGCGCTCAGGGGAGAACACTGAAGCTTTCTTT.